Following are 13 T cell receptor beta chains from one sample sequenced in a study of response to subunit inactivated influenza vaccine. TCRdb reanalysed the RT-PCR reads using MiXCR and keeps one entry per CDR3 protein. The sample has about 650,000 distinct CDR3 sequences; about 14% are singletons. The source was PBMCs from blood, collected roughly 15 days before vaccination. These receptors came from a man aged 45-60 years who received an inactivated influenza vaccine.

J is TRBJ2-7 and V is TRBV7-9, with TRBD1 matching over 9 bases. The length of the CDR3 is 14 residues. V lost 5 bases, J lost 6 bases, and 8 bases stayed unmatched. Germline CDR1 and CDR2: SEHNR and FQNEAQ (reference sequence). Written as DNA, the CDR3 is TGTGCCAGCAGCATCCCGGGACAGGGAGTCGAGCAGTACTTC. It is translated as CASSIPGQGVEQYF.

Only a few counts were recorded for this clonotype. CDR3 nucleotides: TGCAGCGTTCTGGGTGGGGTGTCCAACACAGATACGCAGTATTTT. This sequence encodes CSVLGGVSNTDTQYF. This chain joins TRBV29-1 and TRBJ2-3; D unclear. Trimming took 5 bases from V and 2 from J, leaving 17 bases between them. The CDR3 has 15 residues. Germline assignment: CDR1 SQVTM and CDR2 ANQGSEA.

The J gene is TRBJ2-1, the V gene TRBV4-1; D is unclear. CDR1 MGHRA and CDR2 YSYEKL come from the germline V gene. With 2 bases removed from V and 10 bases from J, the gap between germline ends came to 12 bases. The CDR3 consists of 13 residues. This CDR3 is CASSQPLRLEQFF. The CDR3 DNA follows: TGCGCCAGCAGCCAACCACTCCGACTCGAGCAGTTCTTC.

This rearrangement joins TRBV12-3 or TRBV12-4 to TRBJ2-7; the D gene is possibly TRBD2 (5 bases). This CDR3 has 15 residues. With 3 bases removed from V and 2 bases from J, the gap between germline ends came to 14 bases. The CDR3 spells CASSLSASRTYEQYF. In DNA, the CDR3 is TGTGCCAGCAGTTTGTCGGCTAGCAGAACCTACGAGCAGTACTTC.

This clonotype has a count of ten or more. The chain's CDR3 is CASSQASGGPQETQYF. Written as DNA, the CDR3 is TGTGCCAGCAGCCAGGCTAGCGGAGGCCCCCAAGAGACCCAGTACTTC. This chain connects TRBV3-1 to TRBJ2-5; 7 bases map to TRBD2. The CDR3 is 16 residues long. After removal of 3 bases from V and 1 base from J, the junction contained 8 bases not matched to a gene. CDR1 is LGHDT, CDR2 YNNKEL, per germline (reference sequence).

V is TRBV11-2 and J is TRBJ2-5; the D gene is possibly TRBD1 (5 bases). The CDR3 extends over 12 amino acids. V lost 8 bases and J lost 3, with 10 bases in between. In germline, CDR1 is SGHAT, CDR2 FQNNGV. CDR3 DNA sequence: TGTGCCAGCGGGGCCAAAAAAGAGACCCAGTACTTC. Its protein is CASGAKKETQYF.

This chain joins TRBV11-3 and TRBJ2-3, with 9 bases aligning to TRBD1. The trim removed 5 bases at V and 0 bases at J, leaving 6 bases unmatched. CDR1 is SGHNT and CDR2 is YENEEA in the germline V gene. This CDR3 has 16 residues. CDR3: CASSHGQGLSTDTQYF. The DNA for the CDR3 is TGTGCCAGCAGCCACGGACAGGGGTTGAGCACAGATACGCAGTATTTT.

This clonotype was detected ten times or more. The rearrangement uses TRBV24-1 and TRBJ2-1; 10 nucleotides line up with TRBD2. Germline values: CDR1 KGHDR, CDR2 SFDVKD. Trimming at V came to 0 bases and at J to 8 bases, leaving 9 bases not matched to a gene. The CDR3 totals 17 residues. CDR3 sequence (DNA): TGTGCCACCAGTGATTTGAAGGCTAGCGGGAGCAAGGATGAGCAGTTCTTC. Protein: CATSDLKASGSKDEQFF.

This chain joins TRBV6-1 and TRBJ1-1; 8 nucleotides match TRBD1. V lost 4 bases to trimming and J lost 9 bases; unmatched junction nucleotides: 10. Germline lookup yields CDR1 MNHNS and CDR2 SASEGT. The CDR3 has 14 residues. The CDR3 sequence: CASSVSGTGIQAFF. The CDR3 region has the DNA TGTGCCAGCAGTGTCTCCGGGACAGGTATCCAAGCTTTCTTT.

This clonotype has more than one count but fewer than ten. The V and J genes are TRBV12-3 or TRBV12-4 and TRBJ1-4; 9 bases are shared with TRBD1. CDR3 length equals 15 residues. Unmatched junction bases numbered 8, after V lost 5 bases and J lost 7 bases. In DNA form, the CDR3 reads TGTGCCAGCAGTCGAACACAGGGGGCTGGTGAAAAACTGTTTTTT. Translation: CASSRTQGAGEKLFF.

In this sample, this clonotype turned up many times. The CDR3 region has the DNA TGCAGCGTTGAGCGTTTGTATTTTGAGCCCTTCTTC. Translated, it gives CSVERLYFEPFF. This chain connects TRBV29-1 to TRBJ2-1; no firm D call. With 3 bases removed from V and 16 bases from J, the gap between germline ends came to 19 bases. The CDR3 is 12 amino acids. Per germline, CDR1 SQVTM and CDR2 ANQGSEA.

The chain couples TRBV10-3 to TRBJ2-7; D gene ambiguous. The V end lost 4 bases, the J end lost 2 bases, and 12 bases lay between the germline ends. This CDR3 region has 14 residues. Germline V gene data show CDR1 as ENHRY and CDR2 as SYGVKD. CDR3 sequence (DNA): TGTGCCATCAGTGTAGGTCAGTCTCCCTACGAGCAGTACTTC. Translated, it gives CAISVGQSPYEQYF.

The chain recombines TRBV18 with TRBJ2-4; 14 positions agree with TRBD2. V was clipped by 2 bases and J by 6 bases; unmatched bases: 12. Germline V gives CDR1 KGHSH, CDR2 LQKENI. This CDR3 contains 19 residues. This CDR3 is CASSPSGTSGGGSRNIQYF. Here the CDR3 DNA reads TGTGCCAGCTCACCATCCGGGACTAGCGGGGGAGGGTCGAGAAACATTCAGTACTTC.